This T cell receptor beta chain was captured in a study of blood T cell repertoires in COVID-19 (dated by TCRdb to about 2020). For the study in its entirety: The collaborator samples originated in the United States, Italy and Spain and spanned the acute and convalescent phases of COVID-19. The material from the prospective study consisted of cDNA or gDNA derived from T cells, B-cell-depleted T cells, or PBMCs. Subjects who had been exposed to COVID-19, were actively infected with it, or had recovered from it provided the deeply sampled blood TCRbeta repertoires that made up the dataset. The repertoires were released in a freely available public database meant as a resource for research on the immune response to SARS-CoV-2. The samples were drawn from the first 160 participants of the ongoing ImmuneRACE study and from 1,254 subjects provided by 6 global collaborators. Nearly every sample came with metadata listing a de-identified subject ID, COVID-19 status, age in years and sex. Where available, HLA class I and class II types were taken from metadata supplied by the sample provider and were not determined by assay-based typing. Study-wide findings and limitations: How much clinical and demographic metadata was included differed by source and by participant, and the metadata was provided uncurated.

TCRbeta CDR3 regions were amplified from genomic DNA using the immunoSEQ Assay, a bias-controlled multiplex PCR. Under the source paper's analysis protocol: Within the assay, amplification of reference gene primers was used to estimate how many nucleated cells each sample contained. Sequence reads were collapsed and filtered to measure the absolute abundance of every unique TCRbeta CDR3 rearrangement. For each sample, productive Simpson clonality was calculated as the square root of Simpson's diversity index across productive rearrangements. TCRdb limited this immuneACCESS table to in-frame rearrangements with V and J called. A share of clones is missing; checked studies link under half to unresolved V genes, and the rest is unexplained. V and J calls and clone size follow that table, whereas D and trimming were derived from the DNA. For this sample there are roughly 350,000 clones; over 70% appear just once. The ten largest clones represent roughly 6.3% of the sample.

The CDR3, cysteine through phenylalanine, is 15 amino acids long. CDR3 DNA only is kept here, 45 bases in frame from base 1. The germline V gene yields MNHNS for CDR1 and SASEGT for CDR2. V and J are trimmed by 1 base and 0 bases, and the gene matches miss 1 base of the junction. In Seattle, one collaborating source enrolled patients while the infection was active and tracked those patients longitudinally over the course of disease. The collaborating institutions used their own protocols to collect whole blood in K2EDTA tubes. For TCRbeta analysis, collaborators shipped samples as frozen whole blood, isolated PBMCs, or DNA extracted from either of those sample types. This clone was seen more than once but under ten times. Its antigen specificity is not known. Nothing much larger sits one base from this clone, and base qualities are not available.

This sequence originates from a woman between 45 and 60 years old with COVID-19, enrolled during active disease. The chain is made from TRBV6-1 and TRBJ2-7; the central 9 bases match TRBD2. Material: peripheral blood. The CDR3 reads CASSEETSGSYEQYF. The sequenced DNA is TGTGCCAGCAGTGAAGAGACTAGCGGCTCCTACGAGCAGTACTTC.